One and the same sample provided the 17 T cell receptor beta chains below, sequenced in a study of metastatic and nonmetastatic thyroid tumors (dated by TCRdb to about 2020). Before undergoing thyroid surgery, none of the patients had been given any kind of treatment. Libraries came from PCR. The instrument given in TCRdb is Illumina HiSeq 4000. TCRdb cleaned the public reads at Q25 with fastp, built clones with MiXCR and kept in-frame beta chains. This sample is represented by tens of thousands of clones; around 15% of them were singletons. The ten most abundant clones make up more than 9% of the sample. Material for sequencing was blood. These receptors all come from a male donor with papillary thyroid cancer or a benign thyroid nodule (not recorded which). Some clones in this sample may be carry-over from other donors' samples.

Ten or more counts support this clone. This chain uses TRBV7-9 with TRBJ1-2; 7 nucleotides line up with TRBD1. Germline CDR1 reads SEHNR; CDR2 reads FQNEAQ (reference sequence). This CDR3 is 13 amino acids long. Unmatched junction bases numbered 4, after V lost 5 bases and J lost 4 bases. CDR3 nucleotide sequence: TGTGCCAGCAGCCGGGACAGCCCCTATGGCTACACCTTC. The encoded protein is CASSRDSPYGYTF.

This clone has just a few counts. The chain recombines TRBV18 with TRBJ2-5; D assignment may be TRBD1 or TRBD2 (6 bases each). There are 18 residues in the CDR3. CDR1 and CDR2 (germline): KGHSH, LQKENI. V was trimmed by 3 bases and J by 4 bases, leaving 24 bases between them. CDR3 coding DNA: TGTGCCAGCTCACCCCGCGAAATAGGGGGGAGCTTGGGAGAGACCCAGTACTTC. Translating gives CASSPREIGGSLGETQYF. Variable domain in full (rest from reference TRBV18 and TRBJ2-5): NAGVMQNPRHLVRRRGQEARLRCSPMKGHSHVYWYRQLPEEGLKFMVYLQKENIIDESGMPKERFSAEFPKEGPSILRIQQVVRGDSAAYFCASSPREIGGSLGETQYFGPGTRLLVL.

This clone was seen ten or more times. This chain joins TRBV5-1 and TRBJ2-6; tentative D call: TRBD2 (6 bases). V lost 9 bases and J lost 0, with 10 bases in between. The CDR3 extends over 14 amino acids. The germline gives CDR1 SGHRS, CDR2 YFSETQ. The CDR3 DNA reads as TGCGCCACCCAGACTAGCTCTGGGGCCAACGTCCTGACTTTC. It specifies CATQTSSGANVLTF.

In regard to this clone: The junction differs from germline at one of its ends, possibly a read error. J is TRBJ2-7 and V is TRBV28, with D uncertain. CDR1 is MDHEN, CDR2 SYDVKM, per germline. CDR3 length: 12 residues. CDR3 amino acids: CASRWQTYEHYF. The CDR3 region has the DNA TGTGCCAGCAGGTGGCAGACCTACGAGCATTACTTC.

This clone was detected ten times or more. The chain recombines TRBV20-1 with TRBJ2-3; D gene unclear. Germline V gene data show CDR1 as DFQATT and CDR2 as SNEGSKA (reference sequence). V dropped 6 bases and J dropped 1 base, with 17 bases sitting between them. The CDR3 runs to 15 residues. CDR3 in DNA: TGCAGTGCCAGCCAACTGAGCGCGGGCACAGATACGCAGTATTTT. It translates to CSASQLSAGTDTQYF.

V is TRBV12-3 or TRBV12-4 and J is TRBJ2-1; D is perhaps TRBD2 (6 bases). The CDR3 is 11 amino acids. V lost 8 bases and J 8 bases, leaving 10 bases between the germline ends. DNA for the CDR3: TGTGCCAGCGGCTGGGGGGATGAGCAGTTCTTC. It translates to CASGWGDEQFF.

This clone was found many times. The chain is built from TRBV5-4 and TRBJ1-2; no clear D. V was shortened by 0 bases and J by 5 bases, with 17 bases between the two germline ends. The germline V gene encodes CDR1 SGHNT and CDR2 YYREEE (reference sequence). This CDR3 comprises 16 residues. In nucleotides, the CDR3 is TGTGCCAGCAGCTTGGAGCGTAGGGAACAGCATTATGGCTACACCTTC. Its translation is CASSLERREQHYGYTF. The whole variable domain, remainder taken from reference TRBV5-4 and TRBJ1-2, is ETGVTQSPTHLIKTRGQQVTLRCSSQSGHNTVSWYQQALGQGPQFIFQYYREEENGRGNFPPRFSGLQFPNYSSELNVNALELDDSALYLCASSLERREQHYGYTFGSGTRLTVV.

For this clone: A much larger clonotype is one base distant, so this may be a read error. The CDR3 region is CASSQDMGPGLGGTQYF. The CDR3 DNA reads as TGCGCCAGCAGCCAAGATATGGGCCCCGGACTAGGAGGGACCCAGTACTTC. The chain links TRBV4-1 to TRBJ2-5, with 7 positions matching TRBD2. Germline loops: CDR1 MGHRA, CDR2 YSYEKL. The V and J ends lost 0 bases and 7 bases, in that order; junction bases with no gene match: 14. This CDR3 region has 17 residues.

This clone has a count of ten or more. This chain joins TRBV20-1 and TRBJ2-7; D gene unclear. V was clipped by 4 bases and J by 2 bases, with 18 bases between them. The CDR3 extends over 15 amino acids. Germline V CDR1 and CDR2: DFQATT, SNEGSKA (reference sequence). The CDR3 spells CSANPRVALTYEQYF. DNA for the CDR3: TGCAGTGCTAACCCCCGAGTGGCGTTGACCTACGAGCAGTACTTC.

This clone was seen many times. V and J are TRBV20-1 and TRBJ2-7; 9 bases map to TRBD2. The germline V gene encodes CDR1 DFQATT and CDR2 SNEGSKA (reference sequence). This CDR3 has 17 residues. Trimming took 4 bases from V and 2 from J; bases not matched to a gene: 15. The CDR3 sequence: CSAKVSSGRGNTYEQYV. DNA of the CDR3: TGCAGTGCTAAGGTTAGTAGCGGGAGAGGGAATACCTACGAGCAGTACGTC.

This clone was observed many times. The CDR3 region has the DNA TGTGCCAGCAGCCAGAACCTATACCCCGGGACAGACAATCAGCCCCAGCATTTT. Translation gives CASSQNLYPGTDNQPQHF. The chain couples TRBV3-1 to TRBJ1-5; 7 bases match TRBD1. With 3 bases clipped from V and 3 bases from J, the junction kept 14 bases outside the gene matches. The CDR3 is made up of 18 amino acids. Germline V gene data show CDR1 as LGHDT and CDR2 as YNNKEL (reference sequence).

This clone was seen repeatedly, ten times or more. V is TRBV7-2 and J is TRBJ2-5; possibly TRBD2 for D (5 bases). The CDR3 has 15 amino acids. CDR1 is SGHTA and CDR2 is FQGNSA in the germline V gene. V lost 0 bases to trimming and J lost 2 bases, with 10 bases between them. CDR3 bases: TGTGCCAGCAGCTTAGCGATCGAGCGGCAAGAGACCCAGTACTTC. This translates into CASSLAIERQETQYF.

For this clone: At one end, the junction sequence differs from germline, possibly due to a read error. The chain has TRBV18 and TRBJ2-2; either TRBD1 or TRBD2 may supply D (5 bases each). The germline V gene has CDR1 KGHSH and CDR2 LQKENI. The length of the CDR3 is 17 residues. The CDR3, as DNA: TGTGCCAGCTCACCACGAGGGGACGGACCAAACACCCGGGAGCTGTTTTTT. It encodes CASSPRGDGPNTRELFF.

This clone was seen ten or more times. The V and J genes are TRBV6-1 and TRBJ1-1; possible D gene TRBD1, 5 bases. Germline CDR1 and CDR2: MNHNS and SASEGT. This CDR3 is 14 amino acids long. The ends were cut back, 5 bases at V and 4 bases at J, with 14 bases in the middle. The CDR3: CASSSVGGGTEAFF. The CDR3, as DNA: TGTGCCAGCAGTTCGGTTGGGGGGGGCACTGAAGCTTTCTTT.

This clone has ten or more counts. The chain combines TRBV4-2 with TRBJ1-1; the D gene is possibly TRBD1 (6 bases). This CDR3 has 16 residues. Trimming left V 4 bases short and J 2 bases short, with 17 bases between. Germline V gene data show CDR1 as LGHNA and CDR2 as YNFKEQ. The CDR3: CASSRTLQGPNTEAFF. In nucleotides, the CDR3 is TGTGCCAGCAGCCGAACCTTACAGGGACCCAACACTGAAGCTTTCTTT.

At least ten counts were recorded for this clone. The same CDR3 also results from other DNA sequences found in this sample. The CDR3 nucleotides are TGTGCCAGCAGTGACAGTCCAACGGGGTGGGGCTACACCTTC. Amino acid sequence: CASSDSPTGWGYTF. The chain couples TRBV12-3 or TRBV12-4 to TRBJ1-2, with D possibly being TRBD1 (5 bases). This CDR3 comprises 14 residues. Trimming removed 5 bases from V and 8 bases from J, with 18 bases in between.

This clone was counted only a few times. A junction boundary mismatches the germline segment, possibly from a read error. The V gene is TRBV6-1, the J gene TRBJ1-1; tentatively, D is TRBD1 (6 bases). CDR1 is MNHNS and CDR2 is SASEGT in the germline V gene. This CDR3 is built from 14 residues. The CDR3 DNA is TGTGCCAGCACACGGATGGGGGGCAACACTGAATCTTTCTTT. This encodes CASTRMGGNTESFF.